The 6 T cell receptor beta chains in this list originate from one sample, sequenced in a study of blood T cell repertoires in COVID-19. Here immunoSEQ multiplex PCR was the method, and the copy in TCRdb shows in-frame clones only, minus some. The data show tens of thousands of clones, roughly 86% seen once. The specimen sequenced was peripheral blood. These receptors originate from a man in his forties or fifties with active or convalescent COVID-19.

The V call is TRBV6-5, the J call TRBJ2-3; 8 positions agree with TRBD1. Trimming removed 6 bases from V and 0 bases from J; junction bases left unmatched: 5. Germline V gives CDR1 MNHEY, CDR2 SVGAGI. The CDR3 runs 15 residues. DNA of the CDR3: TGTGCCAGCAGCCGACAGGGGCGAAGCACAGATACGCAGTATTTT. It specifies CASSRQGRSTDTQYF.

The genes are TRBV7-9 and TRBJ2-2, with 7 bases matching TRBD1. V gave up 5 bases and J gave up 5 bases; unmatched junction bases: 5. Germline values: CDR1 SEHNR, CDR2 FQNEAQ (reference sequence). CDR3 length equals 14 residues. CDR3 DNA sequence: TGTGCCAGCAGCCCCATGGGACAGACCGGGGAGCTGTTTTTT. Its protein is CASSPMGQTGELFF. Full variable domain (missing parts from reference TRBV7-9 and TRBJ2-2): DTGVSQNPRHKITKRGQNVTFRCDPISEHNRLYWYRQTLGQGPEFLTYFQNEAQLEKSRLLSDRFSAERPKGSFSTLEIQRTEQGDSAMYLCASSPMGQTGELFFGEGSRLTVL.

V is TRBV5-6 and J is TRBJ1-3; weak D call: TRBD1 (5 bases). V was trimmed by 2 bases and J by 0 bases, leaving 12 bases between them. The CDR3 length is 16 residues. The germline V gene has CDR1 SGHDT and CDR2 YYEEEE. CDR3 residues: CASSLRTGVSGNTIYF. In DNA, the CDR3 is TGTGCCAGCAGCTTAAGAACAGGTGTCTCTGGAAACACCATATATTTT.

This clone was found a few times. V is TRBV7-2 and J is TRBJ2-7; TRBD1 might be the D (6 bases). The CDR3 contains 12 residues. Trimming stripped 5 bases from V and 3 bases from J, with 8 bases between. The germline V gene encodes CDR1 SGHTA and CDR2 FQGNSA. The CDR3 DNA reads TGTGCCAGCAGCATACAGGGCTACGAGCAGTACTTC. This codes for CASSIQGYEQYF.

The rearrangement joins TRBV9 to TRBJ1-4, with D hard to call. This CDR3 is built from 15 residues. V lost 0 bases and J lost 7, with 13 bases in between. CDR1 is SGDLS, CDR2 YYNGEE, per germline. The chain's CDR3 is CASSVESGELEKLFF. CDR3 coding DNA: TGTGCCAGCAGCGTAGAGTCGGGTGAACTTGAAAAACTGTTTTTT.

V is TRBV5-1 and J is TRBJ1-1, with D possibly TRBD1 on 5 matching bases. Germline V gives CDR1 SGHRS, CDR2 YFSETQ. V dropped 3 bases and J dropped 7 bases, with 13 bases sitting between them. The CDR3 runs to 13 residues. CDR3 DNA: TGCGCCAGCAGCTCCGACAGTTCCGATGAAGCTTTCTTT. Its protein is CASSSDSSDEAFF.